The clone carrying this T cell receptor beta chain is judged medium-sized (0.01 to 0.1%). Its antigen is still unknown. Time point denoted: pretreatment peripheral blood. These data belong to a study of PD-L1 blockade in urothelial cancer. Study overall: Each participant's history included 0 to 3 prior chemotherapy regimens. Blood drawn 3 weeks (second dose) and 6 weeks after treatment start was analyzed.

CDR3 size: 10 residues. V was pared by 7 bases and J by 7 bases, with 7 bases between. The germline V gene has CDR1 SQVTM and CDR2 ANQGSEA. The templates were synthetic TCR analogs, and they were spiked into each PCR. Clones were read by immunoSEQ multiplex PCR, and TCRdb kept only the in-frame ones, dropping some. The data contain nearly 45,000 clones, roughly 88% of them singletons. Study-level results: Patients with durable benefit had greater blood expansion of tumor-associated TCR clones 3 weeks into treatment.

The sequence derives from a donor at least 40 years old with urothelial cancer. This material consisted of PBMCs, taken around atezolizumab (anti-PD-L1) treatment. This chain joins TRBV29-1 and TRBJ2-2; perhaps TRBD2 as D (5 bases). The CDR3, as DNA: TGCAGCGGGGGAGACGGGGAGCTGTTTTTT. This translates into CSGGDGELFF.